These 6 T cell receptor beta chains were sequenced from one sample in a study of follicular helper T cells after annual influenza vaccination. The repertoire was sequenced with immunoSEQ multiplex PCR; TCRdb's copy has only in-frame clones and lacks some. This table holds a few thousand clones, roughly 82% found once. The time point was: 2014-2015 season, 7 days after vaccination. Sequenced here: CXCR5- memory CD4+ T cells sorted from blood, sampled 7 days after influenza vaccination. Receptor source: an adult who received the influenza vaccine.

The genes are TRBV29-1 and TRBJ2-3, with unresolved D. V lost 6 bases and J 4 bases, leaving 11 bases between the germline ends. The CDR3 sequence is 12 residues long. CDR1 is SQVTM and CDR2 is ANQGSEA in the germline V gene. The CDR3 here is CSVRLGADTQYF. The CDR3 DNA sequence: TGCAGCGTCAGACTTGGAGCAGATACGCAGTATTTT.

This clone was seen only once. The V and J genes are TRBV7-9 and TRBJ1-4, with D maybe TRBD1 (5 bases). This CDR3 is built from 18 residues. Germline CDR1 and CDR2: SEHNR and FQNEAQ (reference sequence). V gave up 4 bases and J gave up 0 bases, with 18 bases separating them. The CDR3 DNA reads TGTGCCAGCAGCTCCAAGTGGGGCCAAACAGCAACTAATGAAAAACTGTTTTTT. It encodes CASSSKWGQTATNEKLFF.

V usage is TRBV10-3 and J usage is TRBJ1-1, with D unclear. CDR3 length equals 11 residues. The V gene's germline CDR1 is ENHRY and CDR2 SYGVKD. V was trimmed by 8 bases and J by 2 bases, leaving 6 bases between them. The CDR3 protein is CAIAKNTEAFF. CDR3 coding DNA: TGTGCCATCGCTAAAAACACTGAAGCTTTCTTT.

This clone was recorded only once. The J gene is TRBJ2-3, the V gene TRBV2; no definite D call. There are 14 residues in the CDR3. The V end was cut by 2 bases, the J end by 3 bases, with 9 bases between. Germline CDR1 and CDR2: SNHLY and FYNNEI. As DNA, the CDR3 is TGTGCCAGCAGTGAAACCTTCCCAACAGATACGCAGTATTTT. Its protein product is CASSETFPTDTQYF.

The genes are TRBV11-2 and TRBJ1-4, with D unclear. CDR1 and CDR2 from the germline V gene are SGHAT and FQNNGV. CDR3 length: 14 amino acids. The V gene lost 3 bases and the J gene lost 2 bases, with 7 bases spanning the gap. The CDR3 region has the DNA TGTGCCAGCAGCTTCTGGGGTACTAATGAAAAACTGTTTTTT. Its protein product is CASSFWGTNEKLFF.

The genes are TRBV4-1 and TRBJ2-5; 7 positions match TRBD1. The CDR3 sequence is 14 residues long. V gave up 1 base and J gave up 9 bases; unmatched junction bases: 8. CDR1 MGHRA and CDR2 YSYEKL come from the germline V gene. This chain's CDR3 is CASSQGTAQGAQYF. CDR3 nucleotide sequence: TGCGCCAGCAGCCAAGGGACAGCCCAGGGGGCCCAGTACTTC.